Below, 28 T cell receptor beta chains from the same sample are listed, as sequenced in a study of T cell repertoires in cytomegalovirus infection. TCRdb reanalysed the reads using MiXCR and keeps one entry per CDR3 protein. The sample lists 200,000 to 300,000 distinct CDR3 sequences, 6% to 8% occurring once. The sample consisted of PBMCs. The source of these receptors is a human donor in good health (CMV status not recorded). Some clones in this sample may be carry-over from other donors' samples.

CDR3 nucleotides: TGTGCCAGCAGTCCTCCGGGACGGACAGATACGCAGTATTTT. This translates into CASSPPGRTDTQYF. The chain is built from TRBV2 and TRBJ2-3; the D call may be TRBD1 or TRBD2 (5 bases each). Trimming took 5 bases from V and 3 from J, leaving 12 bases between them. There are 14 residues in the CDR3. CDR1 and CDR2 from the germline V gene are SNHLY and FYNNEI.

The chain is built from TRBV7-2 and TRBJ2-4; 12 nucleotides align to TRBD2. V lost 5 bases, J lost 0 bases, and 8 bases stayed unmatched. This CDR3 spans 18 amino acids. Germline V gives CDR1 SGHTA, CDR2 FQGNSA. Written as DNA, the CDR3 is TGTGCCAGCAGCCTTGGACTAGCGGGGACAATAGCCAAAAACATTCAGTACTTC. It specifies CASSLGLAGTIAKNIQYF.

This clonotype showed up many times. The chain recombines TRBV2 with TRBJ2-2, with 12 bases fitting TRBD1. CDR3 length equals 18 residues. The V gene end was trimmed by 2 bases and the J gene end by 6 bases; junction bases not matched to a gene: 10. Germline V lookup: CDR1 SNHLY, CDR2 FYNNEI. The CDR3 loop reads CASSEHQGQGAAAGELFF. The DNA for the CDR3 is TGTGCCAGCAGTGAACACCAGGGACAGGGGGCCGCGGCCGGGGAGCTGTTTTTT.

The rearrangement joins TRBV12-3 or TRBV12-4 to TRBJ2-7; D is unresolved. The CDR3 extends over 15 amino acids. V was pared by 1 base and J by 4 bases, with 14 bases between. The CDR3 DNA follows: TGTGCCAGCAGTTTAGGAGGAGTGGCGGCGTACGAGCAGTACTTC. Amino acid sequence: CASSLGGVAAYEQYF.

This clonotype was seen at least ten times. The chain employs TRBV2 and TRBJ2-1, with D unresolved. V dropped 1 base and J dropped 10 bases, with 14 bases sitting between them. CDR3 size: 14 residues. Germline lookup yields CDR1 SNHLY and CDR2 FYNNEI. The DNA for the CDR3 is TGTGCCAGCAGTGAAGTTCGGGTGGCCGGCGAGCAGTTCTTC. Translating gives CASSEVRVAGEQFF. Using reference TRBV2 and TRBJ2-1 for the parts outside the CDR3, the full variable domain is EPEVTQTPSHQVTQMGQEVILRCVPISNHLYFYWYRQILGQKVEFLVSFYNNEISEKSEIFDDQFSVERPDGSNFTLKIRSTKLEDSAMYFCASSEVRVAGEQFFGPGTRLTVL.

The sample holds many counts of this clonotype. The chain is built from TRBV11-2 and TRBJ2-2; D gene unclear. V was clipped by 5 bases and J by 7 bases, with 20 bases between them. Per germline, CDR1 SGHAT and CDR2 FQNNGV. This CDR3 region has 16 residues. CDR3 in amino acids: CASSPTVATRSGELFF. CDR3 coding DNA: TGTGCCAGCAGCCCCACGGTGGCCACAAGAAGCGGGGAGCTGTTTTTT. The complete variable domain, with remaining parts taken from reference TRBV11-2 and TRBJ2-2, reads EAGVAQSPRYKIIEKRQSVAFWCNPISGHATLYWYQQILGQGPKLLIQFQNNGVVDDSQLPKDRFSAERLKGVDSTLKIQPAKLEDSAVYLCASSPTVATRSGELFFGEGSRLTVL.

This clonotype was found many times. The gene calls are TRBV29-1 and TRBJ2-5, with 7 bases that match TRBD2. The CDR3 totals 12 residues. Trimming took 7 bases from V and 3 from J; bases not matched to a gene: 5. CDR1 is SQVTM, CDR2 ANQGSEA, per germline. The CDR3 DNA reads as TGCAGCGCTGGGGGGGAAGAAGAGACCCAGTACTTC. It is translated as CSAGGEEETQYF.

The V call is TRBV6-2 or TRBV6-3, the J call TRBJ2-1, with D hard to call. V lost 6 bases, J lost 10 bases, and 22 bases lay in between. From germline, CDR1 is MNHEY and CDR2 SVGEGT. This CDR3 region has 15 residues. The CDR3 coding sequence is TGTGCCAGCAGCGTTGCGGAAATATTCACAAACGAGCAGTTCTTC. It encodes CASSVAEIFTNEQFF.

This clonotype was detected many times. As DNA, the CDR3 is TGTGCCAGCATGGTGGGGCCTCACACTGAAGCTTTCTTT. Its protein is CASMVGPHTEAFF. The gene calls are TRBV6-2 or TRBV6-3 and TRBJ1-1; weak D call: TRBD1 (5 bases). From germline, CDR1 is MNHEY and CDR2 SVGEGT. This CDR3 is built from 13 residues. The V and J ends lost 7 bases and 3 bases respectively, with 12 bases between them.

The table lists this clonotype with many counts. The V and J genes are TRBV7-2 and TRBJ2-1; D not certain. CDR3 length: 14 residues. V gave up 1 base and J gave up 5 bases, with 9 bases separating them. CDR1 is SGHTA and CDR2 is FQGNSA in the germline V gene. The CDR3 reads CASSLVPSNNEQFF. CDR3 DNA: TGTGCCAGCAGCTTAGTGCCGTCCAACAATGAGCAGTTCTTC.

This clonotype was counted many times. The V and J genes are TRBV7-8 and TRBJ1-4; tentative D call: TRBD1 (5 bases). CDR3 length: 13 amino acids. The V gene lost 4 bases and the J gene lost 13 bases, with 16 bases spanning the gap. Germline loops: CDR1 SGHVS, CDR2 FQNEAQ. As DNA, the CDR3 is TGTGCCAGCAGCTCTATCGGGGGGGGAAGACTGTTTTTT. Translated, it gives CASSSIGGGRLFF.

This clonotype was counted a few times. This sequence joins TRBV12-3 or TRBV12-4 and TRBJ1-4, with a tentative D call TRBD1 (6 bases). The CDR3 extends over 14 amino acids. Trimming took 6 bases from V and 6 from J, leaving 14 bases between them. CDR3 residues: CASRETGGDEKLFF. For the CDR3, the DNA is TGTGCCAGCAGAGAGACAGGAGGGGATGAAAAACTGTTTTTT.

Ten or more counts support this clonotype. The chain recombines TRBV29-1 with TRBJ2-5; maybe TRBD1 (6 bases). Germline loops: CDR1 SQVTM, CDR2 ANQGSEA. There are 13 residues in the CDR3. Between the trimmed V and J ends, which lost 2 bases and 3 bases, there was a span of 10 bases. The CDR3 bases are TGCAGCGTTGAATTCGCAGGGGAAGAGACCCAGTACTTC. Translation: CSVEFAGEETQYF. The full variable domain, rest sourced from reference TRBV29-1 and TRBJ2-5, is SAVISQKPSRDICQRGTSLTIQCQVDSQVTMMFWYRQQPGQSLTLIATANQGSEATYESGFVIDKFPISRPNLTFSTLTVSNMSPEDSSIYLCSVEFAGEETQYFGPGTRLLVL.

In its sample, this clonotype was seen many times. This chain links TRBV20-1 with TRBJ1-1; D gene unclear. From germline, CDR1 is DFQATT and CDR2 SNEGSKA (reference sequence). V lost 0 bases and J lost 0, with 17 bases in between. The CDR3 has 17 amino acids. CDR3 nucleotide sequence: TGCAGTGCTAGAGATATTTTAGGGCAGGCCATGAACACTGAAGCTTTCTTT. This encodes CSARDILGQAMNTEAFF.

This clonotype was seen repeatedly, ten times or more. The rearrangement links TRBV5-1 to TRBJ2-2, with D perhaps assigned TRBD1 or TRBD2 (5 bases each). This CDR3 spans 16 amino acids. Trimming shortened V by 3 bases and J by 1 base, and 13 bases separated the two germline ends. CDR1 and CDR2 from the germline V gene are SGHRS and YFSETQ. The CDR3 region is CASSSRDGLNTGELFF. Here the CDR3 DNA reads TGCGCCAGCAGCTCACGGGACGGCCTGAACACCGGGGAGCTGTTTTTT.

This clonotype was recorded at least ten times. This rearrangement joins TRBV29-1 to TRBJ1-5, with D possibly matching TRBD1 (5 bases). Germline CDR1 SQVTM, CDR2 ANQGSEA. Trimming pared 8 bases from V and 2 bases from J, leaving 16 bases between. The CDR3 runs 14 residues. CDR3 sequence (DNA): TGCAGCCCCCCAGGGAGGGGACGCAATCAGCCCCAGCATTTT. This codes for CSPPGRGRNQPQHF.

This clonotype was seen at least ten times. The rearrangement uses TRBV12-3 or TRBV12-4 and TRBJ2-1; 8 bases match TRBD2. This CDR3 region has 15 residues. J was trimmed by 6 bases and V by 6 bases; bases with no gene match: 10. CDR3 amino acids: CASSTSGGGRNEQFF. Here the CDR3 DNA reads TGTGCCAGCAGCACTAGCGGCGGGGGCCGCAATGAGCAGTTCTTC.

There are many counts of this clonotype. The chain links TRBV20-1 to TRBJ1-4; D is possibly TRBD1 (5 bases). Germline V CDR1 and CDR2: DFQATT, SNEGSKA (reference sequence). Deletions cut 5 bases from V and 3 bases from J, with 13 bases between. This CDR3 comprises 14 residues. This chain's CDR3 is CSAGGGTANEKLFF. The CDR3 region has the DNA TGCAGTGCTGGGGGGGGAACAGCTAATGAAAAACTGTTTTTT.

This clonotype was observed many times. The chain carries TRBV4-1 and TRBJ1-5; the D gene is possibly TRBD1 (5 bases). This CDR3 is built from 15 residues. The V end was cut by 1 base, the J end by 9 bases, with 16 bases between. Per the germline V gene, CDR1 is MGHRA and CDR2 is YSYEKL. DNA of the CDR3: TGCGCCAGCAGCCAAGTTCCAGGGTCCACTGGGCCCCAGCATTTT. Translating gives CASSQVPGSTGPQHF.

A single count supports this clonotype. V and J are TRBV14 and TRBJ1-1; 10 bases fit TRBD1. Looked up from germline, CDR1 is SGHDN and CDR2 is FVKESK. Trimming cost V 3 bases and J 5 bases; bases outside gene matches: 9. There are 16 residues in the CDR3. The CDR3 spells CASSHRQGAAITEAFF. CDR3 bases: TGTGCCAGCAGCCACAGACAGGGGGCCGCTATTACTGAAGCTTTCTTT.

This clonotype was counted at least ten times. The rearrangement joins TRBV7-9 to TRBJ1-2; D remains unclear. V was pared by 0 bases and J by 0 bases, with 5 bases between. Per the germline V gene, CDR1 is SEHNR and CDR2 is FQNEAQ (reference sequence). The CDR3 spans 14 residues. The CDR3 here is CASSLATANYGYTF. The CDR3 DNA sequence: TGTGCCAGCAGCTTAGCGACGGCTAACTATGGCTACACCTTC.

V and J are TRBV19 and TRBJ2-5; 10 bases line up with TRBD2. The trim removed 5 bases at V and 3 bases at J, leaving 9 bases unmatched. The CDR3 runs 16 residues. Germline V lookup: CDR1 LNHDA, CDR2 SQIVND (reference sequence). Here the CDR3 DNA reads TGTGCCAGTAGTGGGACGGCTAGCGGGGGTAAAGAGACCCAGTACTTC. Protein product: CASSGTASGGKETQYF.

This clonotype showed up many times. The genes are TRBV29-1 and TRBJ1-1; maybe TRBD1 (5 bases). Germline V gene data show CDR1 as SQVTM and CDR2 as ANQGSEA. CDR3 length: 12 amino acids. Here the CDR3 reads CRVRGGGTEAFF. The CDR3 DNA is TGCAGGGTGCGGGGGGGAGGCACTGAAGCTTTCTTT. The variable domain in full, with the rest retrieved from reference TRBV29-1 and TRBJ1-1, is SAVISQKPSRDICQRGTSLTIQCQVDSQVTMMFWYRQQPGQSLTLIATANQGSEATYESGFVIDKFPISRPNLTFSTLTVSNMSPEDSSIYLCRVRGGGTEAFFGQGTRLTVV.

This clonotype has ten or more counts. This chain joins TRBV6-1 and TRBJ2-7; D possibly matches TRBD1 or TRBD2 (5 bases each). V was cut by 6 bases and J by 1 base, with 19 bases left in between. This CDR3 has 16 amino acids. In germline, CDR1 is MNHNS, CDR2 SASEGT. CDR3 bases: TGTGCCAGCAGACGAACAGCCGGGACGGTTTCCTACGAGCAGTACTTC. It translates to CASRRTAGTVSYEQYF.

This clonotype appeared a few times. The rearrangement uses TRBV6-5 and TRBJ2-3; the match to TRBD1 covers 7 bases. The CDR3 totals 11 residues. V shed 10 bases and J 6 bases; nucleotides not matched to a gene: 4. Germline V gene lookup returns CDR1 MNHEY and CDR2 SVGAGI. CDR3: CAIKQGDTQYF. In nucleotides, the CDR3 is TGTGCCATCAAACAGGGGGATACGCAGTATTTT.

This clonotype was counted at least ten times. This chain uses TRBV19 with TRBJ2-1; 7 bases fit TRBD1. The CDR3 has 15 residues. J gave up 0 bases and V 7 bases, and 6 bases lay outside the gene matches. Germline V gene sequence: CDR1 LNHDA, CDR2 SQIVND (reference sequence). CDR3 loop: CASTPDRSSYNEQFF. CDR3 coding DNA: TGTGCCAGTACCCCGGACAGGAGCTCCTACAATGAGCAGTTCTTC.

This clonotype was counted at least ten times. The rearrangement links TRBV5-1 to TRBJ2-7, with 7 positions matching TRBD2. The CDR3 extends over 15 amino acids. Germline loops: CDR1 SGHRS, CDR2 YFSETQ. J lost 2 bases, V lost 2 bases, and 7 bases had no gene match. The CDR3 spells CASSFVGGNPYEQYF. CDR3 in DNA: TGCGCCAGCAGCTTTGTGGGGGGGAATCCCTACGAGCAGTACTTC.

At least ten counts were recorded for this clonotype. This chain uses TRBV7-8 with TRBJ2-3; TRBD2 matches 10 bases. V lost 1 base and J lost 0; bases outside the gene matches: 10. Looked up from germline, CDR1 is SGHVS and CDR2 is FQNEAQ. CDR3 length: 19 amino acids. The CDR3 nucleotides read TGTGCCAGCAGCTTAGTCCGAACTAGCGGGGCCTTCAGCACAGATACGCAGTATTTT. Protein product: CASSLVRTSGAFSTDTQYF.